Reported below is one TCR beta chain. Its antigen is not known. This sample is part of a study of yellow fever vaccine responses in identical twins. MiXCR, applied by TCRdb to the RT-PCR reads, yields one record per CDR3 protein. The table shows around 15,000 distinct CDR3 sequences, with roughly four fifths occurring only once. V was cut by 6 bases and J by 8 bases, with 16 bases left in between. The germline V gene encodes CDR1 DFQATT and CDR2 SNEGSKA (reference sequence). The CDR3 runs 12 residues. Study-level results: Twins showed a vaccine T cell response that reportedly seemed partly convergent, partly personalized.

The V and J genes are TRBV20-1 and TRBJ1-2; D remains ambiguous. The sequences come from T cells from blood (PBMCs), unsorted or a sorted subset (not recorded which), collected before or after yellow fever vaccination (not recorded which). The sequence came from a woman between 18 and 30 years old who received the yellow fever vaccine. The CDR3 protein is CSAPDRSGGYTF. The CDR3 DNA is TGCAGTGCCCCGGACCGGTCGGGAGGCTACACCTTC.